The present entry profiles one T cell receptor beta chain with its context. Its specificity is not known. The sample belongs to a study of blood T cells in healthy people across ages. With a J-beta primer mix and a sample-barcoded 5' primer, a second PCR ran about 7 to 11 cycles. Through a template-switch adaptor with 12 random nucleotides, each cDNA molecule received a tag. Each CDR3 protein gets one entry after TCRdb re-called the 5' RACE reads with MiXCR. The repertoire holds 1.5 million to 2 million distinct CDR3 sequences, with around half as singletons. The CDR3 length is 16 residues. Per the germline V gene, CDR1 is MNHNS and CDR2 is SASEGT. Healthy Caucasian individuals from Russia aged about 6 to 90 were enrolled as donors. Points from the study as a whole: Strong correlation existed between TCR beta diversity and naive T cell percentage.

The sequenced sample consisted of blood. The gene calls are TRBV6-1 and TRBJ2-4; 11 bases match TRBD2. The end of the DNA fits TRBJ2-7 better, so the J call may be wrong. The sequence was collected from a woman aged 40 to 49 in good health. The CDR3 DNA reads TGTGCCAGCAGTACTTTAGCGGGGGGGCGTTCGTACGAGCAGTACTTC. Translation: CASSTLAGGRSYEQYF.